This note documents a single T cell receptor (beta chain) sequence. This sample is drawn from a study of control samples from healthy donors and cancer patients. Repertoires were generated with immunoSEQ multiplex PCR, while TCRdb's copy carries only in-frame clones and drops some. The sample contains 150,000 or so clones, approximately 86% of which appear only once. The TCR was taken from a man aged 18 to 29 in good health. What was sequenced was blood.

CDR3 region: CASSRDGGEQYF. The DNA for the CDR3 is TGTGCCAGCAGTCGGGATGGGGGCGAGCAGTACTTC. The chain uses TRBV2 and TRBJ2-7; D might be TRBD1 or TRBD2, each matching 5 bases. Germline loops: CDR1 SNHLY, CDR2 FYNNEI. The CDR3 runs 12 residues. Trimming cost V 5 bases and J 6 bases, with 11 bases left between them.